Sequencing of this T cell receptor beta chain was carried out in a study of blood T cell repertoires in COVID-19. TCRdb's copy holds only in-frame clones and misses some; the assay was immunoSEQ multiplex PCR. Of some 150,000 clones listed, about 86% are singletons. Germline V gene data show CDR1 as SGHDT and CDR2 as YYEEEE. V gave up 0 bases and J gave up 0 bases, with 10 bases separating them. The CDR3 covers 16 residues. The sequence was collected from a human donor in a cohort sampled during active COVID-19. This chain connects TRBV5-6 to TRBJ1-3; possibly TRBD1 for D (5 bases). Sample: peripheral blood. CDR3: CASSLGRQFSGNTIYF. Here the CDR3 DNA reads TGTGCCAGCAGCTTGGGGAGACAGTTCTCTGGAAACACCATATATTTT. Looking up the rest from reference TRBV5-6 and TRBJ1-3 gives the full variable domain: DAGVTQSPTHLIKTRGQQVTLRCSPKSGHDTVSWYQQALGQGPQFIFQYYEEEERQRGNFPDRFSGHQFPNYSSELNVNALLLGDSALYLCASSLGRQFSGNTIYFGEGSWLTVV.